This T cell receptor (beta chain) comes out of a study of T cell responses to AZD1222 COVID-19 vaccine (dated by TCRdb to about 2021). The study in broad terms: TCR sequencing covered over 230 trial participants: 207 given two doses of AZD1222 and some 25 given two doses of MenACWY control vaccine. Trial participants were enrolled into age subgroups of 18-55, 56-69 and 70-plus years, which contained around 150, 28 and 57 TCR-sequenced participants, respectively. Results and caveats for the whole study, not just this receptor: Conclusions about previously exposed vaccinees are limited because only a handful of AZD1222 recipients were SARS-CoV-2 seropositive at baseline. Participants were mostly white British, with more females than males. The authors suggested clonal diversity may have been underestimated. Vaccine-associated CD4 TCRs spanned the whole spike protein, with dominant responses in regions 160-218 and 743-854. After two AZD1222 doses, both the breadth and the depth of spike-specific TCRs were significantly higher than at day 0 and than in MenACWY recipients. The 56-69-year group was small, and its depth increase did not reach significance, likely because of low power. Epitopes outside the regions mutated in the B.1.351 and B.1.1.7 variants were reportedly recognized by nearly half of the unique spike-specific TCRs. No day 14 peak-response samples were available, so repertoires were characterized only after the peak T cell response.

The time point label for this specimen denotes: baseline before first vaccination. The intended sense of this specimen's treatment or condition label: meningococcal conjugate vaccine given as trial control. Vaccinee samples were obtained from the UK trials COV001 and COV002, which included a single-blind randomized controlled phase 2/3 trial of AZD1222 (ChAdOx1 nCoV-19) in healthy adults. For TCRbeta chain sequencing, PBMC samples from trial participants were taken at day 0 and at day 28 after the second dose. The CDR3 regions of human TCRbeta chains were analyzed by immunosequencing. As for the original processing: Repertoire TCRs were matched against a reference library of SARS-CoV-2-specific TCRs generated with the MIRA antigen-specificity platform. Breadth meant the fraction of unique TCRs that were SARS-CoV-2-associated, whereas depth meant the fraction of total T cells that were SARS-CoV-2-associated. Using the MIRA data, each spike-specific TCR was mapped to the spike region that the TCR reacts to and placed in a CD4 or CD8 class. Log10-transformed breadth and depth values were compared by one-way ANOVA with Sidak's multiple comparisons tests. TCRdb took this table from immuneACCESS and kept in-frame rearrangements with V and J called. Such tables lack part of the clones; where checked against another copy, unresolved V genes explain under half of the gap, and the rest is unexplained. V and J calls and clone size are those listed in that table; D and trimming were worked out from the DNA. Here the sample has 100,000 to 120,000 clones; approximately 89% occur a single time. Of the sample, approximately 3.1% is held by the ten largest clones.

Details on this clone: Its antigen is currently not known. Base-call qualities are not available, and no considerably larger clone is one nucleotide away.

From cysteine to phenylalanine, the CDR3 is 13 amino acids long. Solely the CDR3 DNA is kept, with 39 bases framed from the first base. From a lookup of the germline V gene, CDR1 and CDR2 are ENHRY and SYGVKD. Clipping removes 5 bases from V and 8 bases from J, with 6 as the unmatched junction base count. The receptor comes from an adult in good health. The sequencing used peripheral blood, collected on day 0 of MenACWY control vaccination. This sequence uses TRBV10-3 and TRBJ1-2, and TRBD1 aligns with 9 junction nucleotides. The CDR3 protein: CAISPGTGRGYTF. Here is the DNA: TGTGCCATCAGTCCCGGGACAGGGCGCGGCTACACCTTC.